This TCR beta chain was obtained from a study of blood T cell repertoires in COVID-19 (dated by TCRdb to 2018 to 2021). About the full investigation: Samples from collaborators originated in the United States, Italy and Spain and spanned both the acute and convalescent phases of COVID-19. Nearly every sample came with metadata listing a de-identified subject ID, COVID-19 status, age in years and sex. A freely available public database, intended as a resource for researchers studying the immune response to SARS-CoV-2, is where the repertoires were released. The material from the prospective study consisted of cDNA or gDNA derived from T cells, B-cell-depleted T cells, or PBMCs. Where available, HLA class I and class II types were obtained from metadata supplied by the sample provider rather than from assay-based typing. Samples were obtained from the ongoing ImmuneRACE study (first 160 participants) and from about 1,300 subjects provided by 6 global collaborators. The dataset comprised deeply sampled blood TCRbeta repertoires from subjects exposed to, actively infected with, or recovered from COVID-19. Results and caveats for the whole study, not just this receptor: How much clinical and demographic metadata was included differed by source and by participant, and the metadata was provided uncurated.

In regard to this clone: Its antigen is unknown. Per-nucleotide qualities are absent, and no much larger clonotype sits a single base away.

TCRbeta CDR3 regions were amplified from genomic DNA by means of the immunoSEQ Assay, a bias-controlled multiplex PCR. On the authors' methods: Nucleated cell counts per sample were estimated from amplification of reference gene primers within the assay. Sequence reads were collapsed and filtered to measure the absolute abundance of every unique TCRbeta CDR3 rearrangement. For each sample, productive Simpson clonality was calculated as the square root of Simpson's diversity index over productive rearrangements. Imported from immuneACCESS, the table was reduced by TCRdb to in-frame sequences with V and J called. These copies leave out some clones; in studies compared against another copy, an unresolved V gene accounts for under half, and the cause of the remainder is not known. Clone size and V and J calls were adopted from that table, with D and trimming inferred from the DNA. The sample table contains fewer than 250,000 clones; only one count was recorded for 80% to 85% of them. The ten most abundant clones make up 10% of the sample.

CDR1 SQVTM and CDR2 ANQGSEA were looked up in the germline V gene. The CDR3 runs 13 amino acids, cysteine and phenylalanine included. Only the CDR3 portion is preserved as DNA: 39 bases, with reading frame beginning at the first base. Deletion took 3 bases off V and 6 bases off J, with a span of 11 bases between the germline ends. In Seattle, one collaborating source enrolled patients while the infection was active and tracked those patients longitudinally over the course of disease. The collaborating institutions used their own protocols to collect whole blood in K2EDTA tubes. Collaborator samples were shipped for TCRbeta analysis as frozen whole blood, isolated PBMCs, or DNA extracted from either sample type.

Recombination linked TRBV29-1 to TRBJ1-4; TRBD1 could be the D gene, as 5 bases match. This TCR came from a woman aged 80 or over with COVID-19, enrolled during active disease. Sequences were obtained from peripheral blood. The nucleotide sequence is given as TGCAGCGTTGATTCAGGGAGGGATGAAAAACTGTTTTTT. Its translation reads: CSVDSGRDEKLFF.